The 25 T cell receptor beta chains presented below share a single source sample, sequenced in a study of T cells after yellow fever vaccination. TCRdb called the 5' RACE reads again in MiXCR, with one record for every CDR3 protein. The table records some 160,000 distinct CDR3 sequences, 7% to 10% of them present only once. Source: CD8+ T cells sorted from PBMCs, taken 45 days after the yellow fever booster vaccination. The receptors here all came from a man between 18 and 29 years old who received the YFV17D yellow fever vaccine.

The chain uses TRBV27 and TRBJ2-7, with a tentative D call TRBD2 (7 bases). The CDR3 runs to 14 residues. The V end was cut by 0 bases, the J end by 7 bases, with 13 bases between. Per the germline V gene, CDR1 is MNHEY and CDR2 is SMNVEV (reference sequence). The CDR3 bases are TGTGCCAGCAGTTTATCCCCGGGGGGCTGGGAGCAGTACGTC. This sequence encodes CASSLSPGGWEQYV.

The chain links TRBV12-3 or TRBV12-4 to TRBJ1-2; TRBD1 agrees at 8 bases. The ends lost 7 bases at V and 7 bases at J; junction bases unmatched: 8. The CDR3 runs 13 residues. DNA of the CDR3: TGTGCCAGCAACAGACAGGGGTTTTCTGGCTACACCTTC. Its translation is CASNRQGFSGYTF.

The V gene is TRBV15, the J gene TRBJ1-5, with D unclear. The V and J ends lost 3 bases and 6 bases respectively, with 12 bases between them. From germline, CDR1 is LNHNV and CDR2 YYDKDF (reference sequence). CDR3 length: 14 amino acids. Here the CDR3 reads CATSSSRWGQPQHF. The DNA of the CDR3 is TGTGCCACCAGCAGCTCCCGTTGGGGTCAGCCCCAGCATTTT.

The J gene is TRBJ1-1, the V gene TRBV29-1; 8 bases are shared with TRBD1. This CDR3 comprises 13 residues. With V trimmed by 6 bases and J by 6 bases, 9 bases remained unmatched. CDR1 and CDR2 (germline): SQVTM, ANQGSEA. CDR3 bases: TGCAGCGTAAGGACAGGGAGAGGCGCTGAAGCTTTCTTT. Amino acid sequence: CSVRTGRGAEAFF. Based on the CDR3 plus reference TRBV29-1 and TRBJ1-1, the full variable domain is SAVISQKPSRDICQRGTSLTIQCQVDSQVTMMFWYRQQPGQSLTLIATANQGSEATYESGFVIDKFPISRPNLTFSTLTVSNMSPEDSSIYLCSVRTGRGAEAFFGQGTRLTVV.

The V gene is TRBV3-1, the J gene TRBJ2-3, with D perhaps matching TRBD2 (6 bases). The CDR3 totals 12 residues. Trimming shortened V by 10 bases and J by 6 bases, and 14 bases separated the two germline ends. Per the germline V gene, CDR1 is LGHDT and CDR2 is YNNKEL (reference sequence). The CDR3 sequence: CATRLGRDTQYF. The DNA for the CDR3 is TGTGCCACCCGCCTGGGGAGGGATACGCAGTATTTT.

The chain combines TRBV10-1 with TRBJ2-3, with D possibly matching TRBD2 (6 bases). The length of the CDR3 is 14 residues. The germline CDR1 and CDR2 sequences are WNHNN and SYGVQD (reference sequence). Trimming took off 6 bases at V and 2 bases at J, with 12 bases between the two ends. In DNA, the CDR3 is TGCGCCAGCAGCTCGGGGAGGACCACAGATACGCAGTATTTT. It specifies CASSSGRTTDTQYF.

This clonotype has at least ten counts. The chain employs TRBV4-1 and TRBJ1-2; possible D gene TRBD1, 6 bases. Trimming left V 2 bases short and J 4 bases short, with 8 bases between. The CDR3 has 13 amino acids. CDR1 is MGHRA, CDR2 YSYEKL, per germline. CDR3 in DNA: TGCGCCAGCAGCCAACAGGGGATCTATGGCTACACCTTC. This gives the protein CASSQQGIYGYTF.

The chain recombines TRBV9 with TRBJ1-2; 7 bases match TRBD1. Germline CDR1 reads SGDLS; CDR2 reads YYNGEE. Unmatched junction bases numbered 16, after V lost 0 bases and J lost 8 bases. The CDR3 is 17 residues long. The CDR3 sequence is CASSVDSVAGGGYGYTF. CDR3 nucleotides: TGTGCCAGCAGCGTAGACTCGGTGGCAGGGGGTGGATACGGCTACACCTTC. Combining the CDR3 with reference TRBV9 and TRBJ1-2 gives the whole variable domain DSGVTQTPKHLITATGQRVTLRCSPRSGDLSVYWYQQSLDQGLQFLIQYYNGEERAKGNILERFSAQQFPDLHSELNLSSLELGDSALYFCASSVDSVAGGGYGYTFGSGTRLTVV.

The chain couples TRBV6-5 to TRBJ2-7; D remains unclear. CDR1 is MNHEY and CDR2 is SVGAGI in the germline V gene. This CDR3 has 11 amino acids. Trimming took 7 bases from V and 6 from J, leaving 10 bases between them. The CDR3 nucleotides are TGTGCCAGCACGCTCAAGGGCGAGCAGTACTTC. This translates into CASTLKGEQYF.

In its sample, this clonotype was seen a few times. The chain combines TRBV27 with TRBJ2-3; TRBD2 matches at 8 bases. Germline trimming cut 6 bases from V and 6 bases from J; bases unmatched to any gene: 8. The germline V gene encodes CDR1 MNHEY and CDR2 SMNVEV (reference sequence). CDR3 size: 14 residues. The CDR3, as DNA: TGTGCCAGCAGAAGCGGGGGCCCGTCGGATACGCAGTATTTT. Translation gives CASRSGGPSDTQYF.

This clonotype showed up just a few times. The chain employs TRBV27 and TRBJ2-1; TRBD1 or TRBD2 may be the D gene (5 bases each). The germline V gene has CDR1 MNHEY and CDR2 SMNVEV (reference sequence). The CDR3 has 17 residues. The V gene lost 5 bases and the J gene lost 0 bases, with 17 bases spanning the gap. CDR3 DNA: TGTGCCAGCAGTCCGCCACGGGCAGGGAGCTCCTACAATGAGCAGTTCTTC. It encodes CASSPPRAGSSYNEQFF.

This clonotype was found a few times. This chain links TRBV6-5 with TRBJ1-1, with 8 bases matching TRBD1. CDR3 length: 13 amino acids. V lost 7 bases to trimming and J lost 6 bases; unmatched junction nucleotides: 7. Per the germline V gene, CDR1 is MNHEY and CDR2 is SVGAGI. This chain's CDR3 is CASTRTGSPEAFF. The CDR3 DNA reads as TGTGCCAGCACTAGGACAGGGAGCCCTGAAGCTTTCTTT.

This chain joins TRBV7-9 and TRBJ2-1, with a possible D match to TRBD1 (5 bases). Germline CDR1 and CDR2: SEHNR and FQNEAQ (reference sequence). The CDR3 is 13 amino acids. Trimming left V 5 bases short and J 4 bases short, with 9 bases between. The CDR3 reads CASSLTEYNEQFF. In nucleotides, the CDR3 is TGTGCCAGCAGCCTGACAGAGTACAATGAGCAGTTCTTC.

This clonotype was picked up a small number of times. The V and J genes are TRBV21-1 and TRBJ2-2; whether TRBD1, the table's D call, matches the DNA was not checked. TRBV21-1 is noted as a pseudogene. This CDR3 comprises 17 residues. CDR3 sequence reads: CASSKGVLAPNTGELFF. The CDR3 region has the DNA TGTGCCAGCAGCAAAGGTGTGTTAGCGCCAAACACCGGGGAGCTGTTTTTT.

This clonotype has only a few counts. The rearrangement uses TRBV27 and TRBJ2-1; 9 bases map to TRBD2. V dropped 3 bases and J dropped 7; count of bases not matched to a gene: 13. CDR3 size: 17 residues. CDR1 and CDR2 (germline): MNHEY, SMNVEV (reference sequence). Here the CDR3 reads CASSLNEGLAGVNEQFF. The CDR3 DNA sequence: TGTGCCAGCAGTTTGAATGAGGGATTAGCGGGGGTTAATGAGCAGTTCTTC.

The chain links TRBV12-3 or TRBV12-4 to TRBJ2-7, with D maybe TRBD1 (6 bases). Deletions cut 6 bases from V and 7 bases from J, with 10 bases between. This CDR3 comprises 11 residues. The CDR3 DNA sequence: TGTGCCAGCAGGGGTACAGGGGAGCAGTACTTC. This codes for CASRGTGEQYF.

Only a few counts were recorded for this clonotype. The CDR3, as DNA: TGTGCCAGCAGTGACCGTCGCGGGGGGAGCTGGGAGCAGTACGTC. It codes for CASSDRRGGSWEQYV. The gene calls are TRBV6-4 and TRBJ2-7; 8 bases match TRBD2. V lost 2 bases and J lost 7; bases outside the gene matches: 10. Germline loops: CDR1 MRHNA, CDR2 SNTAGT. The CDR3 covers 15 residues.

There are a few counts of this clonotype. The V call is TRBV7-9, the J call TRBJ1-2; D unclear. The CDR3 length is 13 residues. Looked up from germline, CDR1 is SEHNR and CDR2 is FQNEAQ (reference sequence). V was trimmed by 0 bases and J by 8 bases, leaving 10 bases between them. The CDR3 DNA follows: TGTGCCAGCAGCTTAGCGTCCGCGATAGGCTACACCTTC. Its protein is CASSLASAIGYTF.

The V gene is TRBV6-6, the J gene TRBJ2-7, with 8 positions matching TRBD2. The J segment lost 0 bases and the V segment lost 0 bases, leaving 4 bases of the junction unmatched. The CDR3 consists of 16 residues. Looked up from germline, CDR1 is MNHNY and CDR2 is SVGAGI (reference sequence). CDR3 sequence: CASSYSLAESSYEQYV. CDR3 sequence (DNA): TGTGCCAGCAGTTACTCACTAGCGGAAAGCTCCTACGAGCAGTACGTC.

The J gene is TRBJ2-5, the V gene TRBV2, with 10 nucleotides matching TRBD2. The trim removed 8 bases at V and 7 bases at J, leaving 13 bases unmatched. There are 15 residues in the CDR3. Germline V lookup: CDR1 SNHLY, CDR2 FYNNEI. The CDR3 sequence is CASSRTSGHTGTQYF. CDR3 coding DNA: TGTGCCAGCTCCAGGACTAGCGGTCACACGGGGACCCAGTACTTC.

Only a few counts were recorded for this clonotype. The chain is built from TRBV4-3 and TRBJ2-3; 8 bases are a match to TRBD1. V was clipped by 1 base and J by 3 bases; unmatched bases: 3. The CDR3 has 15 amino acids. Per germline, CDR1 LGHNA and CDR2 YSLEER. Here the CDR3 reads CASSQGQGATDTQYF. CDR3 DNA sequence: TGCGCCAGCAGCCAAGGGCAGGGGGCAACAGATACGCAGTATTTT.

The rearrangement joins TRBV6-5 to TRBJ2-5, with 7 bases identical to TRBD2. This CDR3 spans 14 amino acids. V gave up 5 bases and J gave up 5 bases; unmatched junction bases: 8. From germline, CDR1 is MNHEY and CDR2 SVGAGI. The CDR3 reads CASSPGGEGETQYF. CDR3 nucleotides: TGTGCCAGCAGTCCGGGGGGAGAGGGCGAGACCCAGTACTTC.

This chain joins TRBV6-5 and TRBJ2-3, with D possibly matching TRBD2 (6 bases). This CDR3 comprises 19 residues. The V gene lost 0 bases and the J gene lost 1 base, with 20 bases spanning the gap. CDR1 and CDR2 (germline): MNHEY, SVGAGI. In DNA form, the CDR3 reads TGTGCCAGCAGTTACTCGATTCGGGGGTCGGGAGTGGGCACAGATACGCAGTATTTT. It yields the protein CASSYSIRGSGVGTDTQYF.

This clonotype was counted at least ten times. The CDR3 DNA reads as TGTGCCAGCGGGCGGGGACAGGCCTACGAGCAGTACTTC. The encoded protein is CASGRGQAYEQYF. The J gene is TRBJ2-7, the V gene TRBV25-1, with 8 bases lining up with TRBD1. Per the germline V gene, CDR1 is MGHDK and CDR2 is SYGVNS. The CDR3 spans 13 residues. V lost 8 bases, J lost 2 bases, and 5 bases stayed unmatched.

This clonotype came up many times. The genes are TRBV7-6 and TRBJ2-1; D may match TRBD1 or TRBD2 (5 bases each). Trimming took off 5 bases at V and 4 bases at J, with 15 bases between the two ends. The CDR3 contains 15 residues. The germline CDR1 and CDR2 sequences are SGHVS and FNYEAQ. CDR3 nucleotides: TGTGCCAGCAGCCCTCGACTGGGGGAGTACAATGAGCAGTTCTTC. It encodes CASSPRLGEYNEQFF.